Shown below are 32 T cell receptor beta chains from a single sample sequenced in a study of blood T cells in healthy people across ages. It was with a sample-barcoded 5' primer and a J-beta primer mix that a second PCR of roughly 7 to 12 cycles was run. TCRdb used MiXCR to reprocess the 5' RACE reads, holding one entry per CDR3 protein. The sample shows over 600,000 distinct CDR3 sequences, about 45% of them seen only once. The sequencing sample was made of blood. These receptors were taken from a man older than 75 in good health.

This clonotype was detected ten times or more. The chain has TRBV7-2 and TRBJ2-3; D is perhaps TRBD1 (5 bases). Trimming removed 5 bases from V and 1 base from J, with 10 bases in between. The CDR3 length is 14 residues. Germline loops: CDR1 SGHTA, CDR2 FQGNSA. The DNA of the CDR3 is TGTGCCAGCAGCCAGGGCGCGGGCACAGATACGCAGTATTTT. Translation gives CASSQGAGTDTQYF.

The rearrangement joins TRBV6-5 to TRBJ1-3; TRBD1 matches 7 bases. The trim removed 6 bases at V and 2 bases at J, leaving 7 bases unmatched. CDR1 and CDR2 (germline): MNHEY, SVGAGI. The CDR3 is 15 residues long. This CDR3 reads CASSNTDRAGNTIYF. CDR3 bases: TGTGCCAGCAGCAATACCGACAGGGCTGGAAACACCATATATTTT.

This clonotype was detected a few times. This rearrangement joins TRBV25-1 to TRBJ2-1; tentative D call: TRBD2 (6 bases). Germline lookup yields CDR1 MGHDK and CDR2 SYGVNS. The CDR3 length is 13 residues. Deletions cut 3 bases from V and 13 bases from J, with 16 bases between. This chain's CDR3 is CASSEHRGSAQFF. The CDR3 DNA sequence: TGTGCCAGCAGTGAGCATCGGGGGAGTGCCCAGTTCTTC.

The chain uses TRBV5-1 and TRBJ1-1; D remains unclear. The germline V gene has CDR1 SGHRS and CDR2 YFSETQ. This CDR3 spans 13 amino acids. With 4 bases removed from V and 3 bases from J, the gap between germline ends came to 10 bases. In DNA, the CDR3 is TGCGCCAGCAGCCTACAGATAGACACTGAAGCTTTCTTT. Translated: CASSLQIDTEAFF.

The CDR3 sequence: CASSDASNQETQYF. The CDR3 bases are TGTGCCAGTAGTGATGCCTCCAACCAAGAGACCCAGTACTTC. The V gene is TRBV19, the J gene TRBJ2-5, with D unclear. V was clipped by 5 bases and J by 0 bases, with 10 bases between them. Germline CDR1 and CDR2: LNHDA and SQIVND (reference sequence). The CDR3 spans 14 residues. The whole variable domain, remainder taken from reference TRBV19 and TRBJ2-5, is DGGITQSPKYLFRKEGQNVTLSCEQNLNHDAMYWYRQDPGQGLRLIYYSQIVNDFQKGDIAEGYSVSREKKESFPLTVTSAQKNPTAFYLCASSDASNQETQYFGPGTRLLVL.

For this clonotype: One end of the junction varies from germline; a read error may be responsible. CDR3 amino acids: CAWSVLGDTQYF. DNA for the CDR3: TGTGCCTGGAGTGTACTCGGAGATACCCAGTATTTT. J is TRBJ2-3 and V is TRBV30; D gene unclear. CDR1 is GTSNPN, CDR2 SVGIG, per germline (reference sequence). This CDR3 comprises 12 residues.

This clonotype showed up just a few times. The genes are TRBV5-5 and TRBJ1-1, with a possible D match to TRBD1 (5 bases). V was trimmed by 4 bases and J by 5 bases, leaving 15 bases between them. Germline V gives CDR1 SGHKS, CDR2 YYEKEE (reference sequence). The CDR3 covers 14 residues. The chain's CDR3 is CASSHLDSYTEAFF. The CDR3 nucleotides read TGTGCCAGCAGCCACCTCGACAGTTATACTGAAGCTTTCTTT.

The sample holds many counts of this clonotype. This chain connects TRBV6-5 to TRBJ2-5; no reliable D call. V was cut by 0 bases and J by 4 bases, with 9 bases left in between. The CDR3 consists of 14 residues. CDR1 is MNHEY and CDR2 is SVGAGI in the germline V gene. The CDR3 region is CASSYSSLGETQYF. The DNA of the CDR3 is TGTGCCAGCAGTTACTCGAGTCTGGGAGAGACCCAGTACTTC.

V is TRBV4-1 and J is TRBJ2-3; 9 positions match TRBD1. This CDR3 is 15 amino acids long. In germline, CDR1 is MGHRA, CDR2 YSYEKL. Losses at the gene ends were 1 base for V and 4 bases for J; bases not matched to a gene: 3. The CDR3 region is CASSQGTGVADTQYF. Here the CDR3 DNA reads TGCGCCAGCAGCCAAGGGACAGGGGTAGCAGATACGCAGTATTTT.

J is TRBJ2-1 and V is TRBV2; 8 bases are a match to TRBD2. This CDR3 is built from 15 residues. The junction had 2 bases not matched to a gene; V was cut back by 3 bases and J by 1 base. The germline gives CDR1 SNHLY, CDR2 FYNNEI. CDR3 nucleotides: TGTGCCAGCAGTGAGAGACTAGCGTCCTACAATGAGCAGTTCTTC. This gives the protein CASSERLASYNEQFF. The variable domain in full, completed from reference TRBV2 and TRBJ2-1, reads EPEVTQTPSHQVTQMGQEVILRCVPISNHLYFYWYRQILGQKVEFLVSFYNNEISEKSEIFDDQFSVERPDGSNFTLKIRSTKLEDSAMYFCASSERLASYNEQFFGPGTRLTVL.

The chain carries TRBV7-9 and TRBJ2-1; 9 nucleotides align to TRBD2. CDR1 is SEHNR, CDR2 FQNEAQ, per germline (reference sequence). CDR3 length equals 16 residues. J was trimmed by 13 bases and V by 5 bases; bases with no gene match: 18. In nucleotides, the CDR3 is TGTGCCAGCAGCCACCCCGGGACTAGCAAAACCGGGACCCAGTTCTTC. Translation: CASSHPGTSKTGTQFF.

This clonotype was seen only a few times. This rearrangement joins TRBV27 to TRBJ2-7; D gene uncertain. This CDR3 is built from 12 residues. Germline V CDR1 and CDR2: MNHEY, SMNVEV (reference sequence). Trimming shortened V by 6 bases and J by 2 bases, and 8 bases separated the two germline ends. For the CDR3, the DNA is TGTGCCAGCAGGACCGTGACCTACGAGCAGTACTTC. It encodes CASRTVTYEQYF.

This chain uses TRBV4-1 with TRBJ2-1; 10 bases are shared with TRBD2. The CDR3 consists of 16 residues. V lost 2 bases to trimming and J lost 8 bases; unmatched junction nucleotides: 9. The V gene's germline CDR1 is MGHRA and CDR2 YSYEKL. CDR3 residues: CASSQYGLAGDHEQFF. In DNA, the CDR3 is TGCGCCAGCAGCCAATATGGGCTAGCGGGAGACCATGAGCAGTTCTTC.

This sequence joins TRBV12-3 or TRBV12-4 and TRBJ1-2, with D unresolved. Trimming cost V 5 bases and J 5 bases, with 9 bases left between them. This CDR3 has 12 residues. The CDR3 DNA is TGTGCCAGCAGTCCCAAGACATATGGCTACACCTTC. Protein product: CASSPKTYGYTF.

This sequence joins TRBV5-1 and TRBJ2-2, with 7 bases matching TRBD2. The CDR3 totals 18 residues. CDR1 is SGHRS, CDR2 YFSETQ, per germline. Trimming cost V 0 bases and J 7 bases; bases outside gene matches: 15. The CDR3 coding sequence is TGCGCCAGCAGCTTGGTGCCCAATAGTGCGGGAGCGGTCGGGGAGCTGTTTTTT. As protein: CASSLVPNSAGAVGELFF.

This clonotype occurred many times. The V gene is TRBV7-3, the J gene TRBJ2-1; D ambiguous. Germline CDR1 and CDR2: SGHTA and FQGTGA. Deletions cut 6 bases from V and 5 bases from J, with 17 bases between. There are 15 residues in the CDR3. The CDR3 DNA reads TGTGCCAGCAGTCTCTCTAGTCGGGCAAACAATGAGCAGTTCTTC. This codes for CASSLSSRANNEQFF.

The sample holds a few counts of this clonotype. The chain couples TRBV14 to TRBJ2-5; 10 bases match TRBD2. Per the germline V gene, CDR1 is SGHDN and CDR2 is FVKESK. The CDR3 has 17 amino acids. V lost 3 bases and J lost 5; bases outside the gene matches: 12. CDR3 sequence (DNA): TGTGCCAGCAGCCAGCGACGAGGGACTAGCGTCTTGGAGACCCAGTACTTC. This encodes CASSQRRGTSVLETQYF.

The chain uses TRBV24-1 and TRBJ2-5; 8 bases are shared with TRBD1. Unmatched junction bases numbered 12, after V lost 4 bases and J lost 0 bases. CDR3 length: 18 residues. Germline CDR1 reads KGHDR; CDR2 reads SFDVKD. The CDR3: CATSDRPQGAGYQETQYF. As DNA, the CDR3 is TGTGCCACCAGTGACCGTCCCCAGGGGGCCGGTTACCAAGAGACCCAGTACTTC.

A word on this clonotype: A read error may be the cause here, since a much bigger clone is one base away. This chain joins TRBV7-3 and TRBJ1-1, with 7 bases that match TRBD1. CDR3 length: 13 residues. Germline V CDR1 and CDR2: SGHTA, FQGTGA. In DNA form, the CDR3 reads TGTGCCAGCAGCTCCCGACAGGGCACTGGAGCTTTCTTT. Translating it yields CASSSRQGTGAFF.

With regard to this clonotype: A read error may produce the germline difference seen at one junction end. The V and J genes are TRBV7-3 and TRBJ2-4; D remains unclear. The J call is doubtful: the DNA matches TRBJ2-7 better. The CDR3 totals 14 residues. Germline CDR1 and CDR2: SGHTA and FQGTGA. As DNA, the CDR3 is TGCGCCAGCAGCTTGGACGGCGAGGCTTACGAGCAGTACTTC. It translates to CASSLDGEAYEQYF.

This clonotype showed up just once. The gene calls are TRBV29-1 and TRBJ2-3; D might be TRBD1 or TRBD2, each matching 5 bases. The CDR3 runs to 14 residues. V lost 0 bases, J lost 1 base, and 8 bases lay in between. CDR1 SQVTM and CDR2 ANQGSEA come from the germline V gene. CDR3 region: CSVEDGDRTDTQYF. CDR3 sequence (DNA): TGCAGCGTTGAAGATGGGGACCGCACAGATACGCAGTATTTT.

This clonotype was seen a few times. V usage is TRBV25-1 and J usage is TRBJ2-3, with no clear D. Germline CDR1 and CDR2: MGHDK and SYGVNS. The CDR3 sequence is 14 residues long. V shed 2 bases and J shed 4 bases, with 10 bases lying between them. CDR3 DNA: TGTGCCAGCAGTGAACCCGGAAGGCCAGATACGCAGTATTTT. It specifies CASSEPGRPDTQYF.

The V gene is TRBV4-1, the J gene TRBJ1-1, with D tentatively TRBD1 (5 bases). V was cut by 2 bases and J by 6 bases, with 19 bases left in between. This CDR3 spans 16 amino acids. The germline gives CDR1 MGHRA, CDR2 YSYEKL. The CDR3 is CASSQPSTGVWAEAFF. The CDR3, as DNA: TGCGCCAGCAGCCAACCTAGTACGGGGGTTTGGGCTGAAGCTTTCTTT.

The rearrangement links TRBV7-2 to TRBJ1-2; 7 nucleotides align to TRBD1. The germline V gene has CDR1 SGHTA and CDR2 FQGNSA. J lost 7 bases, V lost 1 base, and 12 bases had no gene match. The CDR3 sequence is 16 residues long. The CDR3 DNA reads TGTGCCAGCAGCTTAGGACAGGGCTCCAAACTCGGTGGCTACACCTTC. This sequence encodes CASSLGQGSKLGGYTF.

The rearrangement joins TRBV6-5 to TRBJ1-6, with a possible D match to TRBD1 (6 bases). There are 17 residues in the CDR3. The germline V and J ends were trimmed by 0 bases and 7 bases, with 16 bases remaining between them. Germline V lookup: CDR1 MNHEY, CDR2 SVGAGI. This CDR3 reads CASSYSIGGHTNSPLHF. For the CDR3, the DNA is TGTGCCAGCAGTTACTCGATCGGGGGACACACCAATTCACCCCTCCACTTT.

CDR3 DNA sequence: TGCGCCAGCAGCCAGACTAGTATCAGCGATACGCAGTATTTT. Translated: CASSQTSISDTQYF. This chain joins TRBV5-1 and TRBJ2-3, with D perhaps TRBD2 (6 bases). The germline V gene has CDR1 SGHRS and CDR2 YFSETQ. With 4 bases removed from V and 6 bases from J, the gap between germline ends came to 15 bases. The CDR3 is 14 residues long.

The chain joins TRBV10-3 to TRBJ2-1; tentative D call: TRBD2 (5 bases). Trimming took off 8 bases at V and 10 bases at J, with 9 bases between the two ends. The length of the CDR3 is 10 residues. Germline V gene lookup returns CDR1 ENHRY and CDR2 SYGVKD. This chain's CDR3 is CAIGGREQFF. The CDR3, as DNA: TGTGCCATCGGCGGGCGGGAGCAGTTCTTC.

The chain combines TRBV12-3 or TRBV12-4 with TRBJ2-5, with TRBD2 identical over 8 bases. The CDR3 length is 16 residues. V lost 3 bases to trimming and J lost 3 bases; unmatched junction nucleotides: 9. DNA of the CDR3: TGTGCCAGCAGTTTGAGGTCGAGCGGGGGCAAAGAGACCCAGTACTTC. Translating gives CASSLRSSGGKETQYF.

This clonotype was seen more than once but under ten times. The V call is TRBV12-3 or TRBV12-4, the J call TRBJ2-5; TRBD2 agrees at 11 bases. Unmatched junction bases numbered 4, after V lost 5 bases and J lost 2 bases. The CDR3 has 15 residues. CDR3 nucleotides: TGTGCCAGCAGTAAGGGACTAGCGGAGCAAGAGACCCAGTACTTC. This sequence encodes CASSKGLAEQETQYF.

This clonotype was counted between two and nine times. V is TRBV21-1 and J is TRBJ2-7. TRBV21-1 is noted as a pseudogene. This CDR3 has 15 residues. This chain's CDR3 is CASTTVLGQKYEQYF. DNA for the CDR3: TGTGCCAGCACCACCGTACTCGGGCAAAAATACGAGCAGTACTTC.

This clonotype was seen a few times. The rearrangement links TRBV20-1 to TRBJ1-1; TRBD1 aligns across 8 bases. From germline, CDR1 is DFQATT and CDR2 SNEGSKA (reference sequence). V lost 5 bases to trimming and J lost 7 bases; unmatched junction nucleotides: 9. The CDR3 extends over 13 amino acids. In DNA form, the CDR3 reads TGCAGTGCTCCAAGCTTTGGGACAGGTGAAGCTTTCTTT. Translation: CSAPSFGTGEAFF.

This clonotype has only a few counts. The chain links TRBV6-2 or TRBV6-3 to TRBJ2-7, with 9 positions matching TRBD2. V was pared by 0 bases and J by 10 bases, with 10 bases of the junction left unmatched. This CDR3 has 15 residues. The germline V gene has CDR1 MNHEY and CDR2 SVGEGT. This CDR3 is CASSYSKAGGLIQYF. The CDR3 coding sequence is TGTGCCAGCAGTTACTCGAAAGCGGGAGGCCTAATTCAGTACTTC.